Listed below are T cell receptor beta chains from one sample, sequenced in a study of technical replicates of blood from a few donors. Measured with immunoSEQ multiplex PCR; TCRdb has only the in-frame clones, and not every one. The data show tens of thousands of clones, with just over 95% seen just once and 0.3% to 0.45% held by the top ten. Sequenced input: T cells isolated from PBMCs. These receptors originate from a human donor in good health. Each CDR3 is given with its conserved first and last residue. The D gene is left open where the match is weak.

TRBD2	TRBV7-2	TRBJ2-5	TGTGCCAGCAGCTTGGGACTAGCGGGAGGGCCGGGGGAGACCCAGTACTTC	CASSLGLAGGPGETQYF
TRBD2	TRBV28	TRBJ2-1	TGTGCCAGCCGACGCACTAGCGTCAAAGACTCCTACAATGAGCAGTTCTTC	CASRRTSVKDSYNEQFF
-	TRBV7-2	TRBJ1-2	TGTGCCAGCAGCTTAGTTCCGCGGTCCGATGGCTACACCTTC	CASSLVPRSDGYTF
-	TRBV6-5	TRBJ1-2	TGTGCCAGCAGTTACGACAGGTTTCCATATGGCTACACCTTC	CASSYDRFPYGYTF
TRBD2	TRBV4-2	TRBJ2-3	TGTGCCAGCAGCCTGACGAGCGGGAGGACCAAAACAGATACGCAGTATTTT	CASSLTSGRTKTDTQYF
TRBD2	TRBV7-2	TRBJ2-7	TGTGCCAGCAGCTTAGCGCCGGCTAGCGGGAGGAAATACGACGAGCAGTACTTC	CASSLAPASGRKYDEQYF
-	TRBV11-2	TRBJ2-1	TGTGCCAGCAGCTTAACGGGTTTAAATGAGCAGTTCTTC	CASSLTGLNEQFF
TRBD1	TRBV5-5	TRBJ2-7	TGTGCCAGCAGCTTTTTGGGACAGGGGGATCCCTACGAGCAGTACTTC	CASSFLGQGDPYEQYF
-	TRBV4-1	TRBJ1-5	TGCGCCAGCAGCCGCCGGGGGTGGGAGACTAGCAATCAGCCCCAGCATTTT	CASSRRGWETSNQPQHF
-	TRBV7-2	TRBJ1-3	TGTGCCAGCAGCGGAGGTGGGGAAGCTGGAAACACCATATATTTT	CASSGGGEAGNTIYF
-	TRBV25-1	TRBJ2-1	TGTGCCAGCAGTGATCCCGGAGTCGGATACAATGAGCAGTTCTTC	CASSDPGVGYNEQFF
-	TRBV19	TRBJ1-5	TGTGCCAGTAGTACAGGGGAAGGGCCCCAGCATTTT	CASSTGEGPQHF
-	TRBV7-3	TRBJ2-1	TGTGCCAGCAGCTTAACAGCGGGCCATTACAATGAGCAGTTCTTC	CASSLTAGHYNEQFF
TRBD1	TRBV28	TRBJ2-1	TGTGCCAGCACCGTAGACAGGGCGACCTACAATGAGCAGTTCTTC	CASTVDRATYNEQFF
TRBD1	TRBV4-3	TRBJ1-1	TGCGCCAGCAGCCCGGGCCGGCAGGGGGACTTCTGGGCTTTCTTT	CASSPGRQGDFWAFF
-	TRBV4-1	TRBJ1-4	TGCGCCAGCAGCCAATGGGAACAGGGTGCAGAGGACGAAAAACTGTTTTTT	CASSQWEQGAEDEKLFF